The T cell receptor (beta chain) under discussion was sequenced for a study of radiotherapy plus CTLA-4 blockade in lung cancer. Profiling relied on immunoSEQ multiplex PCR, and the TCRdb table lists in-frame clones only, not all of them. The sample yields roughly 100,000 clones, 80% to 85% seen once. The CDR3 extends over 14 amino acids. Germline CDR1 MNHNS, CDR2 SASEGT. V gave up 3 bases and J gave up 8 bases; unmatched junction bases: 9. The source material was peripheral blood, sampled from a patient treated with radiotherapy plus ipilimumab. V usage is TRBV6-1 and J usage is TRBJ1-2; 7 bases align to TRBD1. The receptor comes from a human donor with non-small cell lung cancer that progressed on radiotherapy plus ipilimumab. In DNA form, the CDR3 reads TGTGCCAGCAGTGACGGACGGCAGGGGGTCGGCTACACCTTC. Its protein product is CASSDGRQGVGYTF.